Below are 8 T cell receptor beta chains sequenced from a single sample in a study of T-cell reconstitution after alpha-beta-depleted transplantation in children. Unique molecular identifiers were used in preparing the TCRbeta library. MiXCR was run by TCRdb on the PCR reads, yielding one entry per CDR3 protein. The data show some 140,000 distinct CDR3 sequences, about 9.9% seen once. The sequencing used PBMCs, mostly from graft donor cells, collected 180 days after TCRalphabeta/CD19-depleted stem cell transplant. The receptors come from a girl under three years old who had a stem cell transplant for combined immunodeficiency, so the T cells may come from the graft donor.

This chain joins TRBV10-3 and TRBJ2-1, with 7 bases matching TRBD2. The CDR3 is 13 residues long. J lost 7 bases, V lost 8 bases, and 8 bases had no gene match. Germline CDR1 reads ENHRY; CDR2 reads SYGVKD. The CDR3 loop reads CAIGAGVKNEQFF. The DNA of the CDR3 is TGTGCCATCGGTGCGGGGGTCAAGAATGAGCAGTTCTTC.

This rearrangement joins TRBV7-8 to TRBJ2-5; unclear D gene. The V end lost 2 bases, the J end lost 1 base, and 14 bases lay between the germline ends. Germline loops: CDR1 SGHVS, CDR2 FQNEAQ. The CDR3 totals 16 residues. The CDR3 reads CASSLSSRFSQETQYF. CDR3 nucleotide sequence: TGTGCCAGCAGCTTAAGTTCGCGTTTTAGCCAAGAGACCCAGTACTTC.

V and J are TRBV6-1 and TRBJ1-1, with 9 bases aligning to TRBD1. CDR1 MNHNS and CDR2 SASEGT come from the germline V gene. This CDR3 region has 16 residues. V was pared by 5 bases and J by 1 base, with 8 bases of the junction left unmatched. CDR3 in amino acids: CASSPIGTGWNTEAFF. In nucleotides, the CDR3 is TGTGCCAGCAGTCCTATCGGGACAGGGTGGAACACTGAAGCTTTCTTT.

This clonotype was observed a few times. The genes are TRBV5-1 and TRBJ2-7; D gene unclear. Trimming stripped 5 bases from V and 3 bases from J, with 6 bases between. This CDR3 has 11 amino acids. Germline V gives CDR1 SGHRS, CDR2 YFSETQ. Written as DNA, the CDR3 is TGCGCCAGCAGACAACACTACGAGCAGTACTTC. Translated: CASRQHYEQYF.

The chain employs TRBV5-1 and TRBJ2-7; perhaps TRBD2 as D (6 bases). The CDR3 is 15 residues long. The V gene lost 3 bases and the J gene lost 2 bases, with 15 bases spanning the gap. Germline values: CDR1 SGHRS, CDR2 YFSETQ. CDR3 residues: CASSSKDGGTYEQYF. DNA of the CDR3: TGCGCCAGCAGCTCCAAGGACGGGGGAACCTACGAGCAGTACTTC.

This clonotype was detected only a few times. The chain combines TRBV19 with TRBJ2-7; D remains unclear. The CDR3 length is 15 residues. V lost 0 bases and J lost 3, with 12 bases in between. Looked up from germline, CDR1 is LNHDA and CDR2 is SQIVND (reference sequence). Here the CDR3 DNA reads TGTGCCAGTAGTATAGAAGACGGATCATACTACGAGCAGTACTTC. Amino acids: CASSIEDGSYYEQYF.

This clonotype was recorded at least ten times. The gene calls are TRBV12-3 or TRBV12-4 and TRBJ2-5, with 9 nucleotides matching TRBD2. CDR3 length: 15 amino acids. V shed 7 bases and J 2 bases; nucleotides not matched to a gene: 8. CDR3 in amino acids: CASTPMAGGQETQYF. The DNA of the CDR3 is TGTGCCAGCACCCCTATGGCGGGAGGGCAAGAGACCCAGTACTTC.

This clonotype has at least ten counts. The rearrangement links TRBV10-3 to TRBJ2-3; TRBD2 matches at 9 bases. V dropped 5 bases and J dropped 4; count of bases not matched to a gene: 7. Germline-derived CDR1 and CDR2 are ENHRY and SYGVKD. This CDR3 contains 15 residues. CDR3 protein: CAISLREGRADTQYF. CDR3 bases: TGTGCCATCAGTCTGCGGGAGGGCCGGGCAGATACGCAGTATTTT.